The rows below give T cell receptor beta chains drawn from one sample of a study of control samples from healthy donors and cancer patients. Clones were sequenced by immunoSEQ multiplex PCR, and TCRdb holds only the in-frame ones, with some missing. The sample holds about 210,000 clones. The sequenced material came from blood. These receptors were taken from a woman younger than 45 in good health. The CDR3 runs from the conserved cysteine through the conserved F or W. A D gene is named only where the DNA matches it firmly.

D	J	V	CDR3	DNA
.	TRBJ2-3	TRBV19	CATTLDGGRVGTGTDTQYF	TGTGCCACGACATTGGACGGTGGACGTGTTGGGACTGGTACAGATACGCAGTATTTT
TRBD1	TRBJ1-2	TRBV7-9	CASSTDRAGGYTF	TGTGCCAGCAGCACGGACAGGGCGGGCGGCTACACCTTC
.	TRBJ2-2	TRBV29-1	CSALRGARTGELFF	TGCAGCGCCCTCAGGGGGGCGAGGACCGGGGAGCTGTTTTTT
.	TRBJ1-5	TRBV21-1	CASSKSGSHVSSNQPQHF	TGTGCCAGCAGCAAATCGGGCTCACATGTTTCAAGCAATCAGCCCCAGCATTTT
.	TRBJ1-6	TRBV7-2	CASSSLSGGAPLHF	TGTGCCAGCAGCTCCCTCTCAGGAGGGGCTCCCCTCCACTTT
.	TRBJ2-2	TRBV4-1	CASSHSSNTGELFF	TGCGCCAGCAGCCACTCATCGAACACCGGGGAGCTGTTTTTT
TRBD1	TRBJ1-4	TRBV30	CAWSIGQGDKLFF	TGTGCCTGGTCAATCGGACAGGGGGATAAACTGTTTTTT
.	TRBJ1-3	TRBV12-3/TRBV12-4	CASTDSGNTIYF	TGTGCCTCAACAGACTCTGGAAACACCATATATTTT
.	TRBJ2-5	TRBV18	CASSPTKQETQYF	TGTGCCAGCTCACCGACAAAACAAGAGACCCAGTACTTC
.	TRBJ1-4	TRBV7-9	CASSPATNEKLFF	TGTGCCAGCAGCCCGGCAACTAATGAAAAACTGTTTTTT
TRBD2	TRBJ2-3	TRBV6-4	CASSDSRGGPDTQYF	TGTGCCAGCAGTGACTCGCGGGGGGGCCCAGATACGCAGTATTTT
.	TRBJ1-3	TRBV15	CATSRATSSGNTIYF	TGTGCCACCAGCAGAGCAACGAGCTCTGGAAACACCATATATTTT
.	TRBJ1-3	TRBV5-6	CASSYRDIAEVSGNTIYF	TGTGCCAGCAGCTACCGGGATATAGCTGAGGTATCTGGAAACACCATATATTTT
.	TRBJ2-7	TRBV4-3	CASSQDGSRSYEQYF	TGCGCCAGCAGCCAAGACGGGTCCCGATCCTACGAGCAGTACTTC
.	TRBJ1-2	TRBV3-1/TRBV3-2	CASSQDNTDGYTF	TGTGCCAGCAGCCAAGACAACACGGATGGCTACACCTTC